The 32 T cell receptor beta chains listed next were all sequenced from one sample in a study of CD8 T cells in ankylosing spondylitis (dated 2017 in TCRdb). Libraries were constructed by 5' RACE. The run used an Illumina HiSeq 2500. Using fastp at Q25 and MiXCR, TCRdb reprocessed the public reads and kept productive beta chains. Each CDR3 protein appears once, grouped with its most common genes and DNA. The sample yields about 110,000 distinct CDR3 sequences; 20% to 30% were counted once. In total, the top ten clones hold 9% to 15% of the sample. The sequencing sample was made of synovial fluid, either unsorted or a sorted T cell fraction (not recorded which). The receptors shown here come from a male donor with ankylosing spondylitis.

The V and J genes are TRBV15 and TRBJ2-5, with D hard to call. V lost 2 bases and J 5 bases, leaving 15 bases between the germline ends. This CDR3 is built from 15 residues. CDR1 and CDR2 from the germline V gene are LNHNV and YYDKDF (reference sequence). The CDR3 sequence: CATSRTKGPRETQYF. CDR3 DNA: TGTGCCACCAGCAGAACAAAGGGCCCCCGCGAGACCCAGTACTTC.

The CDR3 DNA follows: TGCAGTGCGCAAAGGGGAGCAGGGGACACTGAAGCTTTCTTT. This sequence encodes CSAQRGAGDTEAFF. The chain recombines TRBV20-1 with TRBJ1-1; D may be TRBD1 (6 bases). Per the germline V gene, CDR1 is DFQATT and CDR2 is SNEGSKA (reference sequence). Trimming cost V 6 bases and J 3 bases, with 17 bases left between them. This CDR3 spans 14 amino acids.

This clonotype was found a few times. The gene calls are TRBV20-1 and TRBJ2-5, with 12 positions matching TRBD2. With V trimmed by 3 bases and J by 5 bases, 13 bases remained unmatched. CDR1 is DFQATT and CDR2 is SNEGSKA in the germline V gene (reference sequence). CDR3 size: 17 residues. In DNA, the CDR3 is TGCAGTGCTAGTGCCCTAGCGGGAGGGCCGGAAGGTGAGACCCAGTACTTC. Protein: CSASALAGGPEGETQYF.

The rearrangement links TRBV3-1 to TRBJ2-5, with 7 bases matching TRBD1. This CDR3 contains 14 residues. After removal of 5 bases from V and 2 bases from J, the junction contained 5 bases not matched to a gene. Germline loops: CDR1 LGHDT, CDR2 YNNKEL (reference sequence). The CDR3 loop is CASSTNRGQETQYF. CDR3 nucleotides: TGTGCCAGCAGCACTAACAGGGGTCAAGAGACCCAGTACTTC.

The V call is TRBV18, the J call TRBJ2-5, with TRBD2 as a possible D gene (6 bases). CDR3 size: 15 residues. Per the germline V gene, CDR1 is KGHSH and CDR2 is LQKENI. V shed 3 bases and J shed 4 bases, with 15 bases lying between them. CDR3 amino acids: CASSPLPAGAETQYF. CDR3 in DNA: TGTGCCAGCTCACCTCTTCCAGCGGGTGCAGAGACCCAGTACTTC.

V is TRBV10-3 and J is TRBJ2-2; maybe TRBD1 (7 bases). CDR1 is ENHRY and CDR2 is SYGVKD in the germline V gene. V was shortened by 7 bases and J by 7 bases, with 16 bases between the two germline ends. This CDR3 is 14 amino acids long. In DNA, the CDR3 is TGTGCCATCAATCAGGGGGGTCCTAGCGGGGAGCTGTTTTTT. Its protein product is CAINQGGPSGELFF.

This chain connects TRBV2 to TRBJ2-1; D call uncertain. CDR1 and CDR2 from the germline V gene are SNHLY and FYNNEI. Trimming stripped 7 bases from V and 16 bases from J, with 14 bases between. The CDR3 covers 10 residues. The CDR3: CASIRIGLFF. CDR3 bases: TGTGCCAGCATAAGGATTGGGCTCTTCTTC. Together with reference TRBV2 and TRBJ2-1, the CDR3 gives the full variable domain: EPEVTQTPSHQVTQMGQEVILRCVPISNHLYFYWYRQILGQKVEFLVSFYNNEISEKSEIFDDQFSVERPDGSNFTLKIRSTKLEDSAMYFCASIRIGLFFGPGTRLTVL.

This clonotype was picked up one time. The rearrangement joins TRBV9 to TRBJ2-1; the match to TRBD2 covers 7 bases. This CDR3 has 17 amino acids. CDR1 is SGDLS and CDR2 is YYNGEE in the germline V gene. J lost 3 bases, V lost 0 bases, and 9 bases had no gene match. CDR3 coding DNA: TGTGCCAGCAGCGTAGAAATAGCGGGTAGCTTCTACAATGAGCAGTTCTTC. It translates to CASSVEIAGSFYNEQFF.

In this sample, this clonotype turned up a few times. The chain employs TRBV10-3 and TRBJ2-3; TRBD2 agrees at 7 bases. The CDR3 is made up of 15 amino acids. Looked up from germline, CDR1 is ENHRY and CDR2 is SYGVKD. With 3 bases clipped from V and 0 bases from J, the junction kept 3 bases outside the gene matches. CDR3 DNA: TGTGCCATCAGTGAATCTAGCGGAAGCACAGATACGCAGTATTTT. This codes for CAISESSGSTDTQYF.

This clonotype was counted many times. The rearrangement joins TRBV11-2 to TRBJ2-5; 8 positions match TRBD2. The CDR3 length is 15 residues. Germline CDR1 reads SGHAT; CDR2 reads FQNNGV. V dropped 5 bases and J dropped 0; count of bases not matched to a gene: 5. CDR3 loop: CASSILTSDQETQYF. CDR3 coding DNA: TGTGCCAGCAGCATATTGACTAGCGACCAAGAGACCCAGTACTTC.

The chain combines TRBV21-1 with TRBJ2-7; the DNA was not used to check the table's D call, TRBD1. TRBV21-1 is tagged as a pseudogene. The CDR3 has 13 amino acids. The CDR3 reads CASRDPGSYEQYV. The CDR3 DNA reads TGTGCCAGCAGAGACCCAGGGTCCTACGAGCAGTACGTC.

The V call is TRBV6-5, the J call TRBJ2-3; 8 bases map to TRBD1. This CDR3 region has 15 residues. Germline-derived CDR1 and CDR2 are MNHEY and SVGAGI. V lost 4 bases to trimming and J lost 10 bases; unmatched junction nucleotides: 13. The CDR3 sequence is CASSWTGRLEGPQYF. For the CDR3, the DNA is TGTGCCAGCAGTTGGACAGGGAGGTTGGAAGGGCCGCAGTATTTT.

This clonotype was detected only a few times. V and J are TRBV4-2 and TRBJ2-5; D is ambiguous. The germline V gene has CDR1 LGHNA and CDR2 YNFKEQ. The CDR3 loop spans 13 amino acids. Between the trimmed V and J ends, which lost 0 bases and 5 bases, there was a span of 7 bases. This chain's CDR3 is CASSQDRGETQYF. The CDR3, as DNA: TGTGCCAGCAGCCAAGATCGTGGGGAGACCCAGTACTTC.

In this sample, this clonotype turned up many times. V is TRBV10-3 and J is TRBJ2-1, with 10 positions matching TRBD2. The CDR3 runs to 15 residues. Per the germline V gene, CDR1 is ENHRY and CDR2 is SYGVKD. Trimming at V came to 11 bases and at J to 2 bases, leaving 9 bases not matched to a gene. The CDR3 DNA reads TGTGCCGGGGGAGCGGGAGGGCCTACCTACAATGAGCAGTTCTTC. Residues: CAGGAGGPTYNEQFF.

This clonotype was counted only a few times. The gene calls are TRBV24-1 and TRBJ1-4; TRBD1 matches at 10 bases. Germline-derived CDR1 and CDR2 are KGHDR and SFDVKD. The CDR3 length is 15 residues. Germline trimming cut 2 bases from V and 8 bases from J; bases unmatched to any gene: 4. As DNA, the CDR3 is TGTGCCACCAGTGATTCCCGGACAGGGGGGGAAAAACTGTTTTTT. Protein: CATSDSRTGGEKLFF.

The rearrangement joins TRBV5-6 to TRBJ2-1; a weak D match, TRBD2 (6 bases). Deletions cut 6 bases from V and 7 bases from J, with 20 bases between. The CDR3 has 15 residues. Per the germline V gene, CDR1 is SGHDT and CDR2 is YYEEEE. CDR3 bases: TGTGCCAGCACCCTGACTAGACTCCGGCGAAATGAGCAGTTCTTC. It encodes CASTLTRLRRNEQFF.

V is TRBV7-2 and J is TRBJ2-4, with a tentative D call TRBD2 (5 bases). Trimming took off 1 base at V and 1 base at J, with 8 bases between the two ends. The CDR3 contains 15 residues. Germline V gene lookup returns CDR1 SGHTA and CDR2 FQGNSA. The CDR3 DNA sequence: TGTGCCAGCAGCTTAGTCGGCGGGGCCAAAAACATTCAGTACTTC. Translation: CASSLVGGAKNIQYF.

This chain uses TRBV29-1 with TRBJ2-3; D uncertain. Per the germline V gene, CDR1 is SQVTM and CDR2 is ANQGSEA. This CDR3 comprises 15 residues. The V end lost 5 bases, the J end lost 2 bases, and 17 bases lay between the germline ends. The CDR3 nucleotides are TGCAGCGTTTCTAATACGGGTCCCGACACAGATACGCAGTATTTT. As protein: CSVSNTGPDTDTQYF.

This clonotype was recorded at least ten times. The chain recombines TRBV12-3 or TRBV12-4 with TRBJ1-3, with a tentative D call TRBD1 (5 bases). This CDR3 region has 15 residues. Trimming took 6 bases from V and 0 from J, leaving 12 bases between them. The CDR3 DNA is TGTGCCAGCAGGGAAGGGACTTACTCTGGAAACACCATATATTTT. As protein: CASREGTYSGNTIYF.

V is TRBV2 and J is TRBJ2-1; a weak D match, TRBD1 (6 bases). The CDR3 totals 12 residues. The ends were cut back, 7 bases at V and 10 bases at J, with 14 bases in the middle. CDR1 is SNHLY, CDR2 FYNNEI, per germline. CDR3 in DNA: TGTGCCAGCATCACAGGGTACTGGGAGCAGTTCTTC. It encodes CASITGYWEQFF.

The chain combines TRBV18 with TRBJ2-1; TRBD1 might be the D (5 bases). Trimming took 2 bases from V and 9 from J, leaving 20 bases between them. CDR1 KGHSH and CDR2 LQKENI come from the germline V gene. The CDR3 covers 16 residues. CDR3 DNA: TGTGCCAGCTCACCAGTTTTTGGACACACCGCGGCTGAGCAGTTCTTC. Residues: CASSPVFGHTAAEQFF.

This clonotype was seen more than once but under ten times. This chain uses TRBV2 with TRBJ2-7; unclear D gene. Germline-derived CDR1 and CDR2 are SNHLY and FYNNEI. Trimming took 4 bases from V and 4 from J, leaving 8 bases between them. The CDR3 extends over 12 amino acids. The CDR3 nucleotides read TGTGCCAGCAGTGCCCTCGGGTACGAGCAGTACGTC. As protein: CASSALGYEQYV.

The CDR3 DNA is TGTGCCAGCAGCGGCGGGAGGACGACCTACGAGCAGTACTTC. Amino acids: CASSGGRTTYEQYF. The rearrangement joins TRBV14 to TRBJ2-7; 8 bases map to TRBD2. The CDR3 contains 14 residues. The germline V gene encodes CDR1 SGHDN and CDR2 FVKESK. Unmatched junction bases numbered 5, after V lost 5 bases and J lost 2 bases.

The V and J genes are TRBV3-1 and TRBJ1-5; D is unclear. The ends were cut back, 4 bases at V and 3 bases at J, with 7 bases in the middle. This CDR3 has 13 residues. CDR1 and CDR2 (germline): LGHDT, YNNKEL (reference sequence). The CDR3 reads CASSRAHNQPQHF. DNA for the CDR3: TGTGCCAGCAGCCGCGCGCACAATCAGCCCCAGCATTTT.

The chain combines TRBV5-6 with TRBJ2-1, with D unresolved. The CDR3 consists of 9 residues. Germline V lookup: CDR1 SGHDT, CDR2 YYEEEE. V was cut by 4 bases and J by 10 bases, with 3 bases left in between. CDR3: CASSPEQFF. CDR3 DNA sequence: TGTGCCAGCAGCCCCGAGCAGTTCTTC.

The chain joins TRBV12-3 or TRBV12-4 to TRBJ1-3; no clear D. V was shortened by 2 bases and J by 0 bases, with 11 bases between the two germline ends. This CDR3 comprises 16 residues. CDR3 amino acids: CASSLRQFFSGNTIYF. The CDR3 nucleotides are TGTGCCAGCAGTTTAAGGCAGTTCTTCTCTGGAAACACCATATATTTT.

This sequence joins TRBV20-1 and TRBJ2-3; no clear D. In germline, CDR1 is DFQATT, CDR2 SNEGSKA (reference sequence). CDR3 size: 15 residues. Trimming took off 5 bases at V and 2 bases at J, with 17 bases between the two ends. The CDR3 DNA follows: TGCAGTGCTCCCCTCGCTACCGGAGACACAGATACGCAGTATTTT. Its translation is CSAPLATGDTDTQYF.

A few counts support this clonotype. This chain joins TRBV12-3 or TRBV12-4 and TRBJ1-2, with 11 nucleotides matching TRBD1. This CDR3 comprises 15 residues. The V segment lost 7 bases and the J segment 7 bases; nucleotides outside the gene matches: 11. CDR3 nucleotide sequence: TGTGCCAGCAAGACCTCCGGGACAGGGGGAGGTGGCTACACCTTC. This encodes CASKTSGTGGGGYTF.

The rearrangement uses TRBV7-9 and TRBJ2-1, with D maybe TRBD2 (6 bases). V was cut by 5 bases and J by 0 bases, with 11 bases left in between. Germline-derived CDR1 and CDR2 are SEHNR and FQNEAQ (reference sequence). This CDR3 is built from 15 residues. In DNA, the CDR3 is TGTGCCAGCAGCCCGGAGGGTAGCTCCTACAATGAGCAGTTCTTC. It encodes CASSPEGSSYNEQFF.

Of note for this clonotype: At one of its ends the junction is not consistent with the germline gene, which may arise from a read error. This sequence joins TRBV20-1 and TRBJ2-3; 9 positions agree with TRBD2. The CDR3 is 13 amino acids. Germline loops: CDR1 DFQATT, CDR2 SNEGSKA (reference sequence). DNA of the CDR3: TGCAGTCCTAGGGCGGGAGGGACAGATACGCAGTATTTT. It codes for CSPRAGGTDTQYF.

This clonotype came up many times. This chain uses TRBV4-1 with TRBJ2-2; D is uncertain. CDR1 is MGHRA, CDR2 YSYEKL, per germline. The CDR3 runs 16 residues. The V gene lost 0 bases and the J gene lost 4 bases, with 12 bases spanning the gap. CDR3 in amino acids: CASSQEGQPGTGELFF. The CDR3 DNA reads TGCGCCAGCAGCCAAGAGGGCCAGCCTGGCACCGGGGAGCTGTTTTTT.

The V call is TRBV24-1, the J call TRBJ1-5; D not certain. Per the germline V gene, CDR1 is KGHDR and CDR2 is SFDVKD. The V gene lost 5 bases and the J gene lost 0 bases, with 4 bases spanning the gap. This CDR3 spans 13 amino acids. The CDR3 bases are TGTGCCACCAGTGGGAATAGCAATCAGCCCCAGCATTTT. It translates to CATSGNSNQPQHF.